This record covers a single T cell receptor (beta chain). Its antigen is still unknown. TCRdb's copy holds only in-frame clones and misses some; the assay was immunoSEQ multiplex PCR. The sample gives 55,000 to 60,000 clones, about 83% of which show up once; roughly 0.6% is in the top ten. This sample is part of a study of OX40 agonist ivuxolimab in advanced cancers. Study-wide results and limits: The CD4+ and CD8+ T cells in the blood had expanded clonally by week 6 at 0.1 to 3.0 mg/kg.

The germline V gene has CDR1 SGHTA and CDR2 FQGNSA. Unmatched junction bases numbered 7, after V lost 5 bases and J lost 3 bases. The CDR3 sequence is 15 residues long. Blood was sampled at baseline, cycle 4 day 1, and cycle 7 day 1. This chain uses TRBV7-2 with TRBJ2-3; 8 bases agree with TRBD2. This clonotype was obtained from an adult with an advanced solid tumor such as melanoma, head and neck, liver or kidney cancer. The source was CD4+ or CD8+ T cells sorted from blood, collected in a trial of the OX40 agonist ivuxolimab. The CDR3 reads CASSLLAGQTDTQYF. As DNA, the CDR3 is TGTGCCAGCAGCCTCTTAGCGGGGCAGACAGATACGCAGTATTTT.